This T cell receptor beta chain is from a study of Ad26.COV2.S vaccination and SARS-CoV-2 variants. V gave up 5 bases and J gave up 4 bases, with 11 bases separating them. CDR3 length: 13 residues. This clone was recorded once. Its antigen is not identified. Clones were read by immunoSEQ multiplex PCR, and TCRdb kept only the in-frame ones, dropping some. Here the sample spans approximately 150,000 clones, about nine tenths being singletons. General observations from the study: Using TCR breadth and depth analyses may have led to underestimated total T cell responses. CD8+ and CD4+ T cells specific for spike reportedly responded with substantial breadth after vaccination. Individuals receiving vaccine had higher spike-specific TCR breadth than placebo recipients did.

The gene calls are TRBV12-3 or TRBV12-4 and TRBJ1-2; D uncertain. This TCR was sampled from a human donor who had recovered from COVID-19. The sample in question was peripheral blood, obtained after recovery from COVID-19. DNA of the CDR3: TGTGCCAGCAGTAGGGTTTTCCTCTATGGCTACACCTTC. Its translation: CASSRVFLYGYTF.